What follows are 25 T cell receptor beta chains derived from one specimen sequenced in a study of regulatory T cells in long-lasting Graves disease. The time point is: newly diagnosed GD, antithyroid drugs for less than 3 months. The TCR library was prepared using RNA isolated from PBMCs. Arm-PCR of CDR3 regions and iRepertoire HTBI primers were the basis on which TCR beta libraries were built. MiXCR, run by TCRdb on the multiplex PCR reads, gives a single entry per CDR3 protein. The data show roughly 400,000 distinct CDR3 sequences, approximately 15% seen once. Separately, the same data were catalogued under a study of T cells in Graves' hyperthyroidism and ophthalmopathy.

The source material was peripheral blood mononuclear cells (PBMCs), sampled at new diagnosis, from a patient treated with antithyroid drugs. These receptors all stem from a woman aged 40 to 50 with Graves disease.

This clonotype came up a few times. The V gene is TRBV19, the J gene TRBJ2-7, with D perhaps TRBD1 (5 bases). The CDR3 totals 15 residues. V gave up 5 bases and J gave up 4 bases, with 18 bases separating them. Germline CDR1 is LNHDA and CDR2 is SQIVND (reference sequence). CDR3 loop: CASSPQGLPDYEQYF. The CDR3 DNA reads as TGTGCCAGTAGTCCTCAGGGTTTACCGGATTACGAGCAGTACTTC.

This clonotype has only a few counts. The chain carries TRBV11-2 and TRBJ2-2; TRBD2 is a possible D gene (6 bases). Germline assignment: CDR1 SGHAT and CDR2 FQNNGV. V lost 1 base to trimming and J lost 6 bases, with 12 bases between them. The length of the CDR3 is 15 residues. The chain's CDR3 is CASSLGVGEAGELFF. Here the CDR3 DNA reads TGTGCCAGCAGCTTAGGGGTAGGGGAGGCCGGGGAGCTGTTTTTT.

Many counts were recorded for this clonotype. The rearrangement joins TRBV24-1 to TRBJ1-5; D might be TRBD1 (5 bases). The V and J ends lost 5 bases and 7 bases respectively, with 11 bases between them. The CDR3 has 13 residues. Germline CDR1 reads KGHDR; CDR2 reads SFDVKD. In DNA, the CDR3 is TGTGCCACCAGTGTAGGGGAAGGCCAGCCCCAGCATTTT. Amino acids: CATSVGEGQPQHF.

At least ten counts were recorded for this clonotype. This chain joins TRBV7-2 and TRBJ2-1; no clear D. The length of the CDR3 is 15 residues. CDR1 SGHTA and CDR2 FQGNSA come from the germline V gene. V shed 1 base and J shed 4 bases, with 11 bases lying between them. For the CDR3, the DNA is TGTGCCAGCAGCTTAGGGTTGCTTCCATACAATGAGCAGTTCTTC. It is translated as CASSLGLLPYNEQFF.

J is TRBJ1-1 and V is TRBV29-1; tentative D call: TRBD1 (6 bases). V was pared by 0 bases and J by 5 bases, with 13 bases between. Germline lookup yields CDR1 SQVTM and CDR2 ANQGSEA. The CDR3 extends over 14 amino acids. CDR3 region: CSVEDGGRGTEAFF. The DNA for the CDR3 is TGCAGCGTTGAAGACGGGGGCCGCGGGACTGAAGCTTTCTTT.

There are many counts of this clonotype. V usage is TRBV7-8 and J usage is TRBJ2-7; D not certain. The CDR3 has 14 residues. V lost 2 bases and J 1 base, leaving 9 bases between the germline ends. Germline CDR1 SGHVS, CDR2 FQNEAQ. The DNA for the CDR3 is TGTGCCAGCAGCTTAATCGGCCAATCCTACGAGCAGTACTTC. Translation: CASSLIGQSYEQYF.

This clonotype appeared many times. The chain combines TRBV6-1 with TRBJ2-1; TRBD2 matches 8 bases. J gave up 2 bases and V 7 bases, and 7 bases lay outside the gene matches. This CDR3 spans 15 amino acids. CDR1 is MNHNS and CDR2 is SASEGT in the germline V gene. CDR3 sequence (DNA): TGTGCCAGCACCACGGGGGGGGGGACCTACAATGAGCAGTTCTTC. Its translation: CASTTGGGTYNEQFF.

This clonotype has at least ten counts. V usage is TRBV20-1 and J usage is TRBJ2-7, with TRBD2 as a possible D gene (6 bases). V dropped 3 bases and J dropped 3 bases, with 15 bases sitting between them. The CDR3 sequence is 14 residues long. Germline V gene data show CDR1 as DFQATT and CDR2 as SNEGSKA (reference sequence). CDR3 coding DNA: TGCAGTGCTAGCAGGGTGGGCGGGAACTACGAGCAGTACTTC. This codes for CSASRVGGNYEQYF.

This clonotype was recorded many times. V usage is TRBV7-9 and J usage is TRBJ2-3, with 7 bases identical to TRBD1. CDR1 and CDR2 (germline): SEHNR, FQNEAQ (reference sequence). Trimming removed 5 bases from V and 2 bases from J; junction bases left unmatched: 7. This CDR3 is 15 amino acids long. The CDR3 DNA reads TGTGCCAGCAGCCCACGGACAGGATACACAGATACGCAGTATTTT. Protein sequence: CASSPRTGYTDTQYF.

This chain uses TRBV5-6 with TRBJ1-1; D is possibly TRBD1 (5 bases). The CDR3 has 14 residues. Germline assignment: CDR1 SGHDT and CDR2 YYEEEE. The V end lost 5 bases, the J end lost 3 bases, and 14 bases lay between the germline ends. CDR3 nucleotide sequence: TGTGCCAGCAGTCAACGCCGAGGGGACACTGAAGCTTTCTTT. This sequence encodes CASSQRRGDTEAFF.

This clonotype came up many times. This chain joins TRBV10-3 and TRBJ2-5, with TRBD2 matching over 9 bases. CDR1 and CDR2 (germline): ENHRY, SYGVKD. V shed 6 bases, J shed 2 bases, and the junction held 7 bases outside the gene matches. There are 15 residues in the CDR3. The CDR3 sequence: CAISPGLANQETQYF. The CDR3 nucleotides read TGTGCCATCAGCCCGGGACTAGCAAATCAAGAGACCCAGTACTTC.

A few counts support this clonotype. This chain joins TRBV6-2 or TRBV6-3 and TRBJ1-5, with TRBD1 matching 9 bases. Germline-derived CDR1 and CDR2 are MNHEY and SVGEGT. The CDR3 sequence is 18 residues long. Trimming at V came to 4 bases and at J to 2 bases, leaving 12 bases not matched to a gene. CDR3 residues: CASSSTGGEGDGNQPQHF. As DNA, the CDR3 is TGTGCCAGCAGTTCTACAGGGGGCGAGGGTGACGGCAATCAGCCCCAGCATTTT.

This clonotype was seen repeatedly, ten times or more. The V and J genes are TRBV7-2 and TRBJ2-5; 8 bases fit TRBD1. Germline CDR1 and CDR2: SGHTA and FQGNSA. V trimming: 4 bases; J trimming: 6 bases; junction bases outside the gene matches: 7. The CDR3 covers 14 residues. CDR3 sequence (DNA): TGTGCCAGCAGCTCGCCAGGGGGCAGGAAGACCCAGTACTTC. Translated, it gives CASSSPGGRKTQYF.

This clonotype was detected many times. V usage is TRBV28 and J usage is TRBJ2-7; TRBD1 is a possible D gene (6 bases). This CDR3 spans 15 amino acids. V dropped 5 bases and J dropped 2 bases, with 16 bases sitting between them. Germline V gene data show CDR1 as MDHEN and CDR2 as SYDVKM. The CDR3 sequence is CASSQFRDNPYEQYF. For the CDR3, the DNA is TGTGCCAGCAGTCAATTCCGGGACAACCCCTACGAGCAGTACTTC.

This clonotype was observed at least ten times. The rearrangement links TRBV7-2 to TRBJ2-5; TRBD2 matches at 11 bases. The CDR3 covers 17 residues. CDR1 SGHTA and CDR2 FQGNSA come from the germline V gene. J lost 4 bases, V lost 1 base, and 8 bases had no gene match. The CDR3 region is CASSLVGSSGGRETQYF. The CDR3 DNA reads TGTGCCAGCAGCTTAGTGGGGTCTAGCGGGGGGAGAGAGACCCAGTACTTC. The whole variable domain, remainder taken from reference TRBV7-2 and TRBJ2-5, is GAGVSQSPSNKVTEKGKDVELRCDPISGHTALYWYRQSLGQGLEFLIYFQGNSAPDKSGLPSDRFSAERTGGSVSTLTIQRTQQEDSAVYLCASSLVGSSGGRETQYFGPGTRLLVL.

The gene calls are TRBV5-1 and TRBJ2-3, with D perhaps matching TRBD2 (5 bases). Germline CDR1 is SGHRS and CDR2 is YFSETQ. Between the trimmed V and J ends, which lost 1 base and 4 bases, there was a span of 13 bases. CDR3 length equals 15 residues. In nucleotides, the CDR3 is TGCGCCAGCAGCTTGTCTGGGAACGGGGCAGATACGCAGTATTTT. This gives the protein CASSLSGNGADTQYF.

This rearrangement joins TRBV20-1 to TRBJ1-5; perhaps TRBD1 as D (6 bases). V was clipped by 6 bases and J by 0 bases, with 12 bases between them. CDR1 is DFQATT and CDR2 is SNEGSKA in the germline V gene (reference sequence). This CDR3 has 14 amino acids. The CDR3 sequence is CSAGLQGSNQPQHF. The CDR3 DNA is TGCAGTGCCGGATTACAGGGTAGCAATCAGCCCCAGCATTTT.

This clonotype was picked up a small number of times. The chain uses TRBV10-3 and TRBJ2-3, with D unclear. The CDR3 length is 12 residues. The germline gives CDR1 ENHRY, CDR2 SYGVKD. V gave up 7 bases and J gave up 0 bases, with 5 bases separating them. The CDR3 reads CAINASTDTQYF. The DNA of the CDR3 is TGTGCCATCAATGCCAGCACAGATACGCAGTATTTT.

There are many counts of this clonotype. The CDR3 protein is CASSFPGTPLGEQYF. DNA of the CDR3: TGTGCCAGCAGTTTTCCCGGGACACCTTTGGGCGAGCAGTACTTC. The chain carries TRBV28 and TRBJ2-7; TRBD1 might be the D (6 bases). Trimming removed 3 bases from V and 6 bases from J, with 18 bases in between. CDR1 is MDHEN, CDR2 SYDVKM, per germline. The CDR3 totals 15 residues.

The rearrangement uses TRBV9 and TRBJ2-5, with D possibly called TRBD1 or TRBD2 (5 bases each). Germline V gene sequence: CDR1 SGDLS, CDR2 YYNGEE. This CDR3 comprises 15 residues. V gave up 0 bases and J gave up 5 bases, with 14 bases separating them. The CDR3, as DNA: TGTGCCAGCAGCGTAGAGGGGACCCAACGGGAGACCCAGTACTTC. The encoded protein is CASSVEGTQRETQYF.

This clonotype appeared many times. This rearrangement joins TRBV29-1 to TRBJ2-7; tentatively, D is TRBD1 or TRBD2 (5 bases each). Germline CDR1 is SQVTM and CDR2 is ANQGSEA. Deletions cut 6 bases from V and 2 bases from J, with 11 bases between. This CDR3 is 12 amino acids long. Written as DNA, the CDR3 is TGCAGCGTGGGACCAGACACCTACGAGCAGTACTTC. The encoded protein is CSVGPDTYEQYF.

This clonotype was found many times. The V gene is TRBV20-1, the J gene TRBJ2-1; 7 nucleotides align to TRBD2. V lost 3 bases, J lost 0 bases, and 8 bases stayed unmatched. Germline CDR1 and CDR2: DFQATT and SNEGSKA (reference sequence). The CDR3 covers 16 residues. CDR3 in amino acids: CSASPPAGSSYNEQFF. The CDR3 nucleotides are TGCAGTGCTAGTCCACCAGCGGGAAGCTCCTACAATGAGCAGTTCTTC.

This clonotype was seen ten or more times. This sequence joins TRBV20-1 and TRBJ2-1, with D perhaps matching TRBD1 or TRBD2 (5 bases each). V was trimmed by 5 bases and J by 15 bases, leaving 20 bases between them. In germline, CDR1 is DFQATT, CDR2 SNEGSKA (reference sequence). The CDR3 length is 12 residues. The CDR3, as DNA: TGCAGTGCTCGAGGGGCAGGACATAGCTGGTTCTTC. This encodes CSARGAGHSWFF.

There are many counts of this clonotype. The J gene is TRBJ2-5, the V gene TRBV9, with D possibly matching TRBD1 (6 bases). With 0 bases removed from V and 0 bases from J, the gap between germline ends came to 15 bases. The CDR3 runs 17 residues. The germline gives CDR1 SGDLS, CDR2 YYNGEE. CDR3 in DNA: TGTGCCAGCAGCGTAGCTTGGCAGGGGCACGACCAAGAGACCCAGTACTTC. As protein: CASSVAWQGHDQETQYF. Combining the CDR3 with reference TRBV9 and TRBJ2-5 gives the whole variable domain DSGVTQTPKHLITATGQRVTLRCSPRSGDLSVYWYQQSLDQGLQFLIQYYNGEERAKGNILERFSAQQFPDLHSELNLSSLELGDSALYFCASSVAWQGHDQETQYFGPGTRLLVL.

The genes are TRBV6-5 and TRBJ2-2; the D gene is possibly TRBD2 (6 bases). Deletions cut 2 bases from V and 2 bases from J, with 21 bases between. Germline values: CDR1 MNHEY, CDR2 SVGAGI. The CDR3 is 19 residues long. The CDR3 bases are TGTGCCAGCAGTTACCCGATACCTCAGACTAGGGAAAACACCGGGGAGCTGTTTTTT. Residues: CASSYPIPQTRENTGELFF.